This T cell receptor (beta chain) was sequenced for a study of cytomegalovirus exposure and HLA in healthy donors. V lost 3 bases to trimming and J lost 9 bases; unmatched junction nucleotides: 8. Germline V gene lookup returns CDR1 MNHEY and CDR2 SVGAGI. The CDR3 length is 15 residues. Findings and limits, study-wide: Exclusion applied to some V segments, including TRBV6-2 and TRBV6-3, as they were indistinguishable. In a later analysis, DRB1 alleles had the most associated TCRs; HLA-C alleles the fewest. Rare sequences made up most TCRs, while some public TCRs were found in many donors. What TCR beta sequences reportedly achieved was accurate prediction of HLA-A and HLA-B alleles in most subjects.

Remarks on this clone: Its specificity is not known.

The PCR was carried out with 60 Vbeta primers and 13 Jbeta primers. Data came from immunoSEQ multiplex PCR; TCRdb stores just in-frame clones and leaves some out. The sample yields some 190,000 clones, about 88% seen once. The chain uses TRBV6-5 and TRBJ1-6, with 7 bases aligning to TRBD1. Sequencing was done on a sample of PBMCs. The sequence came from a woman aged 18 to 35 in good health and CMV-seronegative. In DNA form, the CDR3 reads TGTGCCAGCAGTTATGTCCGACAGGGCGGTTCACCCCTCCACTTT. Its protein is CASSYVRQGGSPLHF.